Listed here are 26 T cell receptor beta chains from one sample, sequenced in a study of T cell responses to AZD1222 COVID-19 vaccine. The table came from immunoSEQ multiplex PCR; TCRdb's copy has only in-frame clones and leaves some out. The sample comprises more than 140,000 clones, more than 80% of which are singletons, and over 0.9% rests with the top ten. The source material was peripheral blood, sampled on day 0 of MenACWY control vaccination. The source of these receptors is an adult in good health.

J is TRBJ2-3 and V is TRBV4-1; 7 nucleotides match TRBD2. V lost 0 bases, J lost 5 bases, and 11 bases stayed unmatched. This CDR3 spans 17 amino acids. The germline V gene has CDR1 MGHRA and CDR2 YSYEKL. CDR3 bases: TGCGCCAGCAGCCAAGATCGAGGCGGGAGAGTTAAAGATACGCAGTATTTT. Translation: CASSQDRGGRVKDTQYF.

This clone was seen a handful of times. The chain combines TRBV7-9 with TRBJ1-1; a possible D gene is TRBD1 (5 bases). The CDR3 sequence is 13 residues long. Germline CDR1 SEHNR, CDR2 FQNEAQ (reference sequence). V lost 8 bases, J lost 7 bases, and 17 bases lay in between. CDR3 protein: CASGEQDTLEAFF. The CDR3 bases are TGTGCCAGCGGTGAACAGGACACGCTTGAAGCTTTCTTT.

This chain connects TRBV7-2 to TRBJ2-3; 9 nucleotides match TRBD1. Germline V CDR1 and CDR2: SGHTA, FQGNSA. CDR3 length: 16 amino acids. V lost 3 bases, J lost 5 bases, and 9 bases stayed unmatched. The CDR3 DNA reads TGTGCCAGCAGCTTTTATCCCGGGACAGGGAAAGATACGCAGTATTTT. Its protein product is CASSFYPGTGKDTQYF.

The chain joins TRBV27 to TRBJ2-1, with 7 nucleotides matching TRBD1. In germline, CDR1 is MNHEY, CDR2 SMNVEV (reference sequence). The J segment lost 10 bases and the V segment lost 5 bases, leaving 8 bases of the junction unmatched. The CDR3 runs 13 residues. The CDR3 spells CASSGTGAREQFF. The CDR3 nucleotides are TGTGCCAGCAGTGGTACAGGGGCCCGGGAGCAGTTCTTC.

The rearrangement uses TRBV6-1 and TRBJ2-2; the match to TRBD2 covers 7 bases. CDR3 length: 15 amino acids. With 3 bases clipped from V and 7 bases from J, the junction kept 8 bases outside the gene matches. CDR1 is MNHNS and CDR2 is SASEGT in the germline V gene. This CDR3 reads CASSEKAGEGGELFF. In nucleotides, the CDR3 is TGTGCCAGCAGTGAGAAGGCGGGAGAGGGCGGGGAGCTGTTTTTT.

The chain combines TRBV19 with TRBJ2-3; 8 nucleotides align to TRBD1. The CDR3 is 15 amino acids. The J segment lost 3 bases and the V segment lost 2 bases, leaving 4 bases of the junction unmatched. Per germline, CDR1 LNHDA and CDR2 SQIVND (reference sequence). The CDR3 coding sequence is TGTGCCAGTAGTATACAGGGGGCTGAGACAGATACGCAGTATTTT. Protein product: CASSIQGAETDTQYF.

The chain recombines TRBV5-6 with TRBJ2-7, with D perhaps TRBD1 or TRBD2 (5 bases each). Trimming took 3 bases from V and 1 from J, leaving 17 bases between them. Germline V lookup: CDR1 SGHDT, CDR2 YYEEEE. CDR3 length: 16 residues. CDR3 sequence (DNA): TGTGCCAGCAGCTCCTCCACCGGGACGCCTTCCTACGAGCAGTACTTC. This encodes CASSSSTGTPSYEQYF. The full variable domain, rest sourced from reference TRBV5-6 and TRBJ2-7, is DAGVTQSPTHLIKTRGQQVTLRCSPKSGHDTVSWYQQALGQGPQFIFQYYEEEERQRGNFPDRFSGHQFPNYSSELNVNALLLGDSALYLCASSSSTGTPSYEQYFGPGTRLTVT.

This chain uses TRBV7-2 with TRBJ2-5, with 9 bases fitting TRBD2. The CDR3 runs to 16 residues. The germline CDR1 and CDR2 sequences are SGHTA and FQGNSA. Trimming took 2 bases from V and 5 from J; bases not matched to a gene: 9. The CDR3: CASSLRSSGVWETQYF. CDR3 sequence (DNA): TGTGCCAGCAGCTTACGCTCTAGCGGGGTGTGGGAGACCCAGTACTTC.

This chain's CDR3 is CASSHHLTGLILYEQYF. As DNA, the CDR3 is TGTGCCAGCAGCCATCACCTCACGGGACTGATACTCTACGAGCAGTACTTC. The chain links TRBV7-9 to TRBJ2-7; D possibly corresponds to TRBD2 (6 bases). Germline V gene data show CDR1 as SEHNR and CDR2 as FQNEAQ (reference sequence). Trimming removed 5 bases from V and 3 bases from J, with 23 bases in between. The CDR3 runs to 17 residues.

This chain links TRBV6-5 with TRBJ1-2; D not resolved. The germline gives CDR1 MNHEY, CDR2 SVGAGI. V dropped 2 bases and J dropped 4 bases, with 17 bases sitting between them. The CDR3 covers 16 residues. The CDR3: CASSYRGNGNLYGYTF. In DNA form, the CDR3 reads TGTGCCAGCAGTTACAGAGGTAACGGGAACCTCTATGGCTACACCTTC.

CDR3: CASSYFPGPGELFF. The DNA for the CDR3 is TGTGCCAGCAGCTACTTCCCGGGACCCGGGGAGCTGTTTTTT. The J gene is TRBJ2-2, the V gene TRBV7-9; TRBD1 or TRBD2 may be the D gene (5 bases each). Germline-derived CDR1 and CDR2 are SEHNR and FQNEAQ (reference sequence). Trimming left V 4 bases short and J 6 bases short, with 12 bases between. The CDR3 loop spans 14 amino acids.

To note about this clone: An end of the junction differs from the germline gene, which may be a read error. The rearrangement links TRBV10-3 to TRBJ1-1, with D uncertain. The CDR3 runs to 12 residues. Germline-derived CDR1 and CDR2 are ENHRY and SYGVKD. CDR3 in amino acids: CAISVADTEAFF. The CDR3 DNA reads as TGTGCCATCAGTGTTGCAGACACCGAAGCTTTCTTT.

This sequence joins TRBV19 and TRBJ1-5; 9 bases agree with TRBD1. This CDR3 has 14 amino acids. Germline CDR1 and CDR2: LNHDA and SQIVND (reference sequence). After removal of 6 bases from V and 3 bases from J, the junction contained 3 bases not matched to a gene. The CDR3 region has the DNA TGTGCCAGTAGCCGGGACAGGGCCAATCAGCCCCAGCATTTT. Amino acid sequence: CASSRDRANQPQHF.

This CDR3 is CASSSSRGTEAFF. CDR3 nucleotide sequence: TGTGCCAGTAGTAGCAGCCGGGGCACTGAAGCTTTCTTT. The rearrangement links TRBV19 to TRBJ1-1; D unresolved. The germline V and J ends were trimmed by 4 bases and 4 bases, with 10 bases remaining between them. The CDR3 is made up of 13 amino acids. Germline V lookup: CDR1 LNHDA, CDR2 SQIVND (reference sequence).

The chain uses TRBV28 and TRBJ1-4; 9 bases match TRBD1. Germline CDR1 is MDHEN and CDR2 is SYDVKM. V shed 1 base, J shed 10 bases, and the junction held 7 bases outside the gene matches. The CDR3 extends over 15 amino acids. The CDR3: CASSLFGTGLVKLFF. DNA of the CDR3: TGTGCCAGCAGTTTATTTGGGACAGGGTTGGTAAAACTGTTTTTT.

The V and J genes are TRBV7-3 and TRBJ2-1; 7 bases fit TRBD2. This CDR3 region has 14 residues. J gave up 5 bases and V 4 bases, and 5 bases lay outside the gene matches. Per the germline V gene, CDR1 is SGHTA and CDR2 is FQGTGA. The CDR3 is CASSSSGINNEQFF. The DNA of the CDR3 is TGTGCCAGCAGCTCCAGCGGGATTAACAATGAGCAGTTCTTC.

The chain recombines TRBV5-1 with TRBJ1-2; TRBD1 aligns across 9 bases. V gave up 0 bases and J gave up 4 bases; unmatched junction bases: 4. Per the germline V gene, CDR1 is SGHRS and CDR2 is YFSETQ. The CDR3 length is 15 residues. CDR3 amino acids: CASSLVGTGRYGYTF. The CDR3 DNA sequence: TGCGCCAGCAGCTTGGTGGGGACAGGGCGCTATGGCTACACCTTC.

The rearrangement uses TRBV27 and TRBJ2-5; no clear D gene. Germline assignment: CDR1 MNHEY and CDR2 SMNVEV (reference sequence). There are 13 residues in the CDR3. V was pared by 5 bases and J by 5 bases, with 12 bases between. CDR3 DNA: TGTGCCAGCAGTCCTTTAGGGCGGGAGACCCAGTACTTC. Translating gives CASSPLGRETQYF.

This chain joins TRBV24-1 and TRBJ2-5, with TRBD2 identical over 14 bases. Losses at the gene ends were 4 bases for V and 0 bases for J; bases not matched to a gene: 9. The CDR3 is 19 amino acids. The V gene's germline CDR1 is KGHDR and CDR2 SFDVKD. The CDR3 protein is CATSEERGTSGRDQETQYF. Here the CDR3 DNA reads TGTGCCACCAGTGAAGAAAGGGGGACTAGCGGGAGAGACCAAGAGACCCAGTACTTC.

The sample holds a few counts of this clone. In DNA, the CDR3 is TGTGCCAGCAGCCAAGTAAGGGGGTTTGGAAACACCATATATTTT. This sequence encodes CASSQVRGFGNTIYF. This chain links TRBV3-1 (or the pseudogene TRBV3-2) with TRBJ1-3; D is possibly TRBD1 (6 bases). Germline assignment: CDR1 LGHDT and CDR2 YNNKEL (reference sequence). The CDR3 sequence is 15 residues long. V shed 1 base and J shed 3 bases, with 10 bases lying between them.

The chain combines TRBV5-8 with TRBJ2-7; 8 bases match TRBD1. The V gene end was trimmed by 5 bases and the J gene end by 5 bases; junction bases not matched to a gene: 9. Germline lookup yields CDR1 SGHTS and CDR2 YDEGEE. CDR3 length: 14 residues. The CDR3 loop is CASRRRTGSHEQYF. The CDR3 DNA reads TGTGCCAGCAGGAGACGGACAGGGAGCCACGAGCAGTACTTC.

V usage is TRBV11-2 and J usage is TRBJ2-7; 9 bases fit TRBD1. The germline CDR1 and CDR2 sequences are SGHAT and FQNNGV. J gave up 2 bases and V 3 bases, and 5 bases lay outside the gene matches. The CDR3 length is 15 residues. DNA for the CDR3: TGTGCCAGCAGCTTCCGGGACAGGGCGCCCTACGAGCAGTACTTC. Translated: CASSFRDRAPYEQYF.

This chain connects TRBV28 to TRBJ2-1; 8 bases match TRBD2. This CDR3 is 16 amino acids long. Trimming cost V 5 bases and J 9 bases; bases outside gene matches: 15. Germline values: CDR1 MDHEN, CDR2 SYDVKM. The CDR3 here is CASSPAGTSGLSEQFF. The CDR3 region has the DNA TGTGCCAGCAGTCCCGCCGGGACTAGTGGTTTGTCTGAGCAGTTCTTC.

This CDR3 reads CASSPGQGTSYNEQFF. CDR3 sequence (DNA): TGTGCCAGCTCACCAGGACAGGGCACCTCCTACAATGAGCAGTTCTTC. The chain is built from TRBV18 and TRBJ2-1, with 8 bases aligning to TRBD1. The CDR3 loop spans 16 amino acids. J gave up 0 bases and V 2 bases, and 3 bases lay outside the gene matches. CDR1 KGHSH and CDR2 LQKENI come from the germline V gene.

The rearrangement links TRBV7-2 to TRBJ2-1; D is unclear. This CDR3 comprises 12 residues. The germline V gene has CDR1 SGHTA and CDR2 FQGNSA. V lost 3 bases and J lost 8, with 8 bases in between. The CDR3 region has the DNA TGTGCCAGCAGCTTTGCTGTGGATGAGCAGTTCTTC. Its protein product is CASSFAVDEQFF.

The rearrangement uses TRBV7-8 and TRBJ1-1; D ambiguous. V lost 0 bases and J lost 0, with 8 bases in between. Germline values: CDR1 SGHVS, CDR2 FQNEAQ. The CDR3 has 15 residues. CDR3 loop: CASSLAGRLNTEAFF. CDR3 nucleotide sequence: TGTGCCAGCAGCTTAGCGGGCCGGTTGAACACTGAAGCTTTCTTT.